The 29 T cell receptor beta chains reported below all come from one sample, sequenced in a study of T cell changes during pregnancy in multiple sclerosis. Data came from immunoSEQ multiplex PCR; TCRdb stores just in-frame clones and leaves some out. In the table there are around 58,000 clones, around nine tenths of which are singletons. Sample: peripheral blood, taken before pregnancy. All receptors come from a female donor with multiple sclerosis, enrolled in a pregnancy study.

The rearrangement uses TRBV5-6 and TRBJ1-2, with TRBD1 as a possible D gene (5 bases). Germline CDR1 and CDR2: SGHDT and YYEEEE. Trimming stripped 2 bases from V and 7 bases from J, with 15 bases between. The CDR3 spans 14 residues. The DNA of the CDR3 is TGTGCCAGCAGCTTAGGGGTCAGGCTGCTTGGCTACACCTTC. This translates into CASSLGVRLLGYTF.

The chain links TRBV7-9 to TRBJ2-1, with 8 nucleotides matching TRBD2. There are 16 residues in the CDR3. Germline V gene sequence: CDR1 SEHNR, CDR2 FQNEAQ (reference sequence). Trimming at V came to 6 bases and at J to 0 bases, leaving 7 bases not matched to a gene. DNA of the CDR3: TGTGCCAGCAGTCCCCGGGGGGGCCACTCCTACAATGAGCAGTTCTTC. As protein: CASSPRGGHSYNEQFF.

The CDR3 coding sequence is TGCGCCAGCAGCCACCGCTCCGGGGGGCTCAACTATGGCTACACCTTC. Amino acid sequence: CASSHRSGGLNYGYTF. The chain joins TRBV4-3 to TRBJ1-2; possibly TRBD1 for D (6 bases). V lost 3 bases to trimming and J lost 2 bases, with 16 bases between them. From germline, CDR1 is LGHNA and CDR2 YSLEER. The CDR3 runs 16 residues.

This clone has just one count. The CDR3 DNA sequence: TGTGCCAGCAGCGCTCGTCCGGGGGGCACAGATACGCAGTATTTT. Translating gives CASSARPGGTDTQYF. The chain recombines TRBV11-2 with TRBJ2-3; D might be TRBD2 (6 bases). CDR1 and CDR2 from the germline V gene are SGHAT and FQNNGV. The CDR3 has 15 residues. V lost 5 bases and J lost 1, with 13 bases in between.

This chain links TRBV5-4 with TRBJ2-2; 13 nucleotides line up with TRBD2. Germline V CDR1 and CDR2: SGHNT, YYREEE (reference sequence). Unmatched junction bases numbered 4, after V lost 0 bases and J lost 2 bases. This CDR3 region has 18 residues. The CDR3 sequence is CASSLAGLAGVNTGELFF. CDR3 nucleotides: TGTGCCAGCAGCTTGGCCGGACTAGCGGGGGTCAACACCGGGGAGCTGTTTTTT.

This chain links TRBV19 with TRBJ2-5; tentative D call: TRBD1 (6 bases). The CDR3 runs 16 residues. Germline V lookup: CDR1 LNHDA, CDR2 SQIVND (reference sequence). Trimming cost V 3 bases and J 3 bases, with 17 bases left between them. CDR3 DNA: TGTGCCAGTAGTATCGGACCCGGGACACAAAAAGAGACCCAGTACTTC. Amino acid sequence: CASSIGPGTQKETQYF.

V and J are TRBV10-3 and TRBJ2-3; the D gene is possibly TRBD1 (5 bases). Per germline, CDR1 ENHRY and CDR2 SYGVKD. This CDR3 is built from 14 residues. V dropped 1 base and J dropped 3 bases, with 8 bases sitting between them. CDR3 region: CAISELQGTDTQYF. Written as DNA, the CDR3 is TGTGCCATCAGTGAGTTGCAGGGAACAGATACGCAGTATTTT.

The chain links TRBV9 to TRBJ2-5; 7 bases are a match to TRBD1. The CDR3 contains 14 residues. Germline V gene sequence: CDR1 SGDLS, CDR2 YYNGEE. The J segment lost 1 base and the V segment lost 2 bases, leaving 2 bases of the junction unmatched. Here the CDR3 reads CASSVRTGQETQYF. The CDR3 DNA reads as TGTGCCAGCAGCGTTCGGACAGGCCAAGAGACCCAGTACTTC.

The chain couples TRBV5-1 to TRBJ2-1, with D perhaps TRBD1 (6 bases). Trimming took 2 bases from V and 4 from J, leaving 13 bases between them. CDR3 length: 15 amino acids. From germline, CDR1 is SGHRS and CDR2 YFSETQ. CDR3 nucleotides: TGCGCCAGCAGCTTAATCACAGGGCTTTACAATGAGCAGTTCTTC. It yields the protein CASSLITGLYNEQFF.

The CDR3 region has the DNA TGTGCCAGCAGCTTAGGCCTCGGGGGCAATCAGCCCCAGCATTTT. This gives the protein CASSLGLGGNQPQHF. J is TRBJ1-5 and V is TRBV11-2; no definite D call. Germline lookup yields CDR1 SGHAT and CDR2 FQNNGV. The CDR3 is made up of 15 amino acids. The V gene lost 1 base and the J gene lost 2 bases, with 9 bases spanning the gap.

The J gene is TRBJ2-7, the V gene TRBV4-2; 8 nucleotides line up with TRBD2. In germline, CDR1 is LGHNA, CDR2 YNFKEQ. The CDR3 length is 15 residues. The V and J ends lost 4 bases and 5 bases, in that order; junction bases with no gene match: 10. CDR3 amino acids: CASSLSGGAYDEQYF. The CDR3 nucleotides read TGTGCCAGCAGCCTGAGCGGGGGCGCCTACGACGAGCAGTACTTC.

The V gene is TRBV19, the J gene TRBJ2-5; D perhaps matches TRBD1 (5 bases). Germline V gene sequence: CDR1 LNHDA, CDR2 SQIVND (reference sequence). The CDR3 spans 13 residues. Between the trimmed V and J ends, which lost 5 bases and 2 bases, there was a span of 9 bases. Written as DNA, the CDR3 is TGTGCCAGTAGTGTTGCAGGGCAAGAGACCCAGTACTTC. It specifies CASSVAGQETQYF.

The rearrangement joins TRBV30 to TRBJ1-6; D gene uncertain. Germline CDR1 reads GTSNPN; CDR2 reads SVGIG (reference sequence). The CDR3 length is 11 residues. V lost 3 bases and J lost 7, with 4 bases in between. The CDR3 nucleotides are TGTGCCTGGAGGGCCAATTCACCCCTCCACTTT. It translates to CAWRANSPLHF.

This chain uses TRBV11-2 with TRBJ2-2; D is uncertain. CDR3 length: 13 amino acids. V was pared by 5 bases and J by 8 bases, with 12 bases between. CDR1 is SGHAT and CDR2 is FQNNGV in the germline V gene. The CDR3 coding sequence is TGTGCCAGCAGCCCCCATCTCAGGGGGGAGCTGTTTTTT. This codes for CASSPHLRGELFF. The complete variable domain, with remaining parts taken from reference TRBV11-2 and TRBJ2-2, reads EAGVAQSPRYKIIEKRQSVAFWCNPISGHATLYWYQQILGQGPKLLIQFQNNGVVDDSQLPKDRFSAERLKGVDSTLKIQPAKLEDSAVYLCASSPHLRGELFFGEGSRLTVL.

V and J are TRBV19 and TRBJ2-1; D remains ambiguous. Between the trimmed V and J ends, which lost 7 bases and 6 bases, there was a span of 13 bases. The germline gives CDR1 LNHDA, CDR2 SQIVND (reference sequence). This CDR3 contains 13 residues. The CDR3 DNA reads TGTGCCAGTAAAGGTTTATCGGGCAATGAGCAGTTCTTC. Protein: CASKGLSGNEQFF.

The chain links TRBV19 to TRBJ1-5, with D maybe TRBD1 (6 bases). Trimming removed 3 bases at V and 6 bases at J, with 12 bases between. From germline, CDR1 is LNHDA and CDR2 SQIVND (reference sequence). The CDR3 loop spans 14 amino acids. For the CDR3, the DNA is TGTGCCAGTAGTATGGAAGGGACAAGTCAGCCCCAGCATTTT. Encoded protein: CASSMEGTSQPQHF. The full variable domain, in which reference TRBV19 and TRBJ1-5 provide the parts outside the CDR3, is DGGITQSPKYLFRKEGQNVTLSCEQNLNHDAMYWYRQDPGQGLRLIYYSQIVNDFQKGDIAEGYSVSREKKESFPLTVTSAQKNPTAFYLCASSMEGTSQPQHFGDGTRLSIL.

The chain has TRBV9 and TRBJ2-2; TRBD2 is a possible D gene (7 bases). The CDR3 is 16 residues long. Trimming took off 1 base at V and 4 bases at J, with 14 bases between the two ends. Germline V lookup: CDR1 SGDLS, CDR2 YYNGEE. The CDR3 loop is CASSVQGGGLTGELFF. The CDR3 nucleotides read TGTGCCAGCAGCGTACAGGGCGGGGGCCTCACCGGGGAGCTGTTTTTT.

The chain recombines TRBV28 with TRBJ1-1; unclear D gene. V dropped 4 bases and J dropped 3 bases, with 3 bases sitting between them. CDR1 and CDR2 (germline): MDHEN, SYDVKM. This CDR3 is built from 11 residues. The chain's CDR3 is CASSSDTEAFF. The CDR3 region has the DNA TGTGCCAGCAGTTCGGACACTGAAGCTTTCTTT.

V gene TRBV5-1 combines with J gene TRBJ2-7; 7 positions agree with TRBD1. In germline, CDR1 is SGHRS, CDR2 YFSETQ. With V trimmed by 4 bases and J by 3 bases, 4 bases remained unmatched. CDR3 size: 13 residues. DNA for the CDR3: TGCGCCAGCAGCCAGCGACAGGGCTACGAGCAGTACTTC. Encoded protein: CASSQRQGYEQYF.

The chain joins TRBV6-5 to TRBJ2-1, with D perhaps matching TRBD2 (5 bases). V was cut by 6 bases and J by 8 bases, with 23 bases left in between. The CDR3 is 16 residues long. Germline CDR1 and CDR2: MNHEY and SVGAGI. The CDR3 DNA is TGTGCCAGCAGCTACCGCCGGTCGGCTAGCATCCATGAGCAGTTCTTC. Translation gives CASSYRRSASIHEQFF.

The gene calls are TRBV5-6 and TRBJ2-4, with D perhaps TRBD2 (6 bases). The V and J ends lost 0 bases and 9 bases respectively, with 13 bases between them. CDR3 length: 14 residues. CDR1 is SGHDT, CDR2 YYEEEE, per germline. This CDR3 reads CASSLVQGGGIQYF. The CDR3 DNA reads as TGTGCCAGCAGCTTGGTTCAGGGAGGTGGCATTCAGTACTTC.

The J gene is TRBJ1-1, the V gene TRBV4-1; 8 bases map to TRBD1. J lost 1 base, V lost 4 bases, and 2 bases had no gene match. This CDR3 comprises 14 residues. Looked up from germline, CDR1 is MGHRA and CDR2 is YSYEKL. The CDR3 DNA sequence: TGCGCCAGCAGCCCCGGACAGGGGAACACTGAAGCTTTCTTT. Protein product: CASSPGQGNTEAFF.

The CDR3 DNA reads as TGTGCCAGCTCACCCCCGACAGGGCTTTCGGGCAATCAGCCCCAGCATTTT. The encoded protein is CASSPPTGLSGNQPQHF. The chain recombines TRBV18 with TRBJ1-5; 7 bases agree with TRBD1. Germline V gene data show CDR1 as KGHSH and CDR2 as LQKENI. With V trimmed by 3 bases and J by 2 bases, 10 bases remained unmatched. The CDR3 is 17 amino acids.

V usage is TRBV9 and J usage is TRBJ1-6; the D gene is possibly TRBD1 (6 bases). Germline V gene lookup returns CDR1 SGDLS and CDR2 YYNGEE. Trimming cost V 4 bases and J 10 bases, with 15 bases left between them. The CDR3 sequence is 14 residues long. CDR3 DNA sequence: TGTGCCAGCAGCTCCCGGACAGATGAATCACCCCTCCACTTT. It translates to CASSSRTDESPLHF.

The rearrangement uses TRBV7-2 and TRBJ1-3; possibly TRBD1 for D (6 bases). The CDR3 consists of 16 residues. Per the germline V gene, CDR1 is SGHTA and CDR2 is FQGNSA. Trimming pared 5 bases from V and 4 bases from J, leaving 18 bases between. DNA for the CDR3: TGTGCCAGCAGCCGAAATCGCGGGGGGCTAGGAAACACCATATATTTT. Its translation is CASSRNRGGLGNTIYF.

Comment on this clone: Mismatch with germline at one junction end may stem from a read error. The chain combines TRBV5-1 with TRBJ1-1; D unclear. The CDR3 covers 12 residues. Germline V gene lookup returns CDR1 SGHRS and CDR2 YFSETQ. The CDR3 nucleotides read TGCGCCAGCAGCTTGCGCCCTTCTGAGGCTTTCTTT. This codes for CASSLRPSEAFF.

The chain is built from TRBV2 and TRBJ2-7, with TRBD2 matching over 8 bases. The germline CDR1 and CDR2 sequences are SNHLY and FYNNEI. This CDR3 region has 12 residues. J lost 3 bases, V lost 7 bases, and 2 bases had no gene match. The CDR3 protein is CASTTSGYEQYF. In nucleotides, the CDR3 is TGTGCCAGCACCACTAGCGGCTACGAGCAGTACTTC.

This rearrangement joins TRBV2 to TRBJ2-7; D gene uncertain. The CDR3 has 12 amino acids. V shed 2 bases and J shed 3 bases, with 5 bases lying between them. Germline V CDR1 and CDR2: SNHLY, FYNNEI. This CDR3 is CASSETYYEQYF. The CDR3 DNA reads TGTGCCAGCAGTGAAACCTACTACGAGCAGTACTTC.

V and J are TRBV5-4 and TRBJ1-3, with 9 bases lining up with TRBD1. This CDR3 comprises 15 residues. Germline trimming cut 4 bases from V and 1 base from J; bases unmatched to any gene: 3. Germline V gene lookup returns CDR1 SGHNT and CDR2 YYREEE (reference sequence). CDR3 protein: CASSPGQGSGNTIYF. CDR3 bases: TGTGCCAGCAGCCCGGGACAGGGTTCTGGAAACACCATATATTTT.